The 24 T cell receptor beta chains listed next were all sequenced from one sample in a study of cytomegalovirus exposure and HLA in healthy donors (TCRdb year 2017). Libraries were constructed by the immunoSEQ multiplex PCR assay. For the multiplex PCR, a mixture combining 60 forward primers for TCR Vbeta segments and 13 reverse primers for TCR Jbeta segments was used. Held by TCRdb, this immuneACCESS table contains in-frame sequences only and omits some clones. Under half of the omission traces to an unresolved V gene where checked; the cause of the rest is unknown. The table for this sample lists approximately 160,000 clones; around 75% of them were counted only once. Clones ranked in the top ten supply roughly 5% of the sample. Sequenced material: PBMCs. These receptors were obtained from a male donor in good health and CMV-seronegative.

The chain combines TRBV2 with TRBJ2-6; 9 bases align to TRBD1. CDR1 is SNHLY and CDR2 is FYNNEI in the germline V gene. The V gene end was trimmed by 7 bases and the J gene end by 3 bases; junction bases not matched to a gene: 7. The CDR3 is made up of 16 amino acids. This CDR3 is CASTRADRGGANVLTF. CDR3 coding DNA: TGTGCCAGCACCAGGGCGGACAGGGGTGGGGCCAACGTCCTGACTTTC.

The chain joins TRBV27 to TRBJ2-1, with 9 nucleotides matching TRBD2. Germline lookup yields CDR1 MNHEY and CDR2 SMNVEV (reference sequence). After removal of 8 bases from V and 2 bases from J, the junction contained 10 bases not matched to a gene. The CDR3 contains 16 residues. The CDR3 sequence: CASAHRREGAYNEQFF. The CDR3 DNA reads as TGTGCCAGCGCCCATAGGCGGGAGGGGGCCTACAATGAGCAGTTCTTC.

V gene TRBV5-8 combines with J gene TRBJ1-1; weak D call: TRBD1 (6 bases). This CDR3 is built from 17 residues. The V end lost 4 bases, the J end lost 3 bases, and 22 bases lay between the germline ends. The germline V gene encodes CDR1 SGHTS and CDR2 YDEGEE. The CDR3 sequence: CASSRTQGRWSYTEAFF. In nucleotides, the CDR3 is TGTGCCAGCAGCCGAACACAGGGTCGTTGGAGTTACACTGAAGCTTTCTTT.

V and J are TRBV27 and TRBJ2-4; D perhaps matches TRBD1 (5 bases). Per germline, CDR1 MNHEY and CDR2 SMNVEV (reference sequence). V lost 3 bases, J lost 0 bases, and 9 bases lay in between. The CDR3 sequence is 15 residues long. The CDR3, as DNA: TGTGCCAGCAGTTTGGTTGGGGCAGCCAAAAACATTCAGTACTTC. It is translated as CASSLVGAAKNIQYF.

The chain links TRBV7-8 to TRBJ1-6, with a weak D call TRBD1 (5 bases). This CDR3 has 15 residues. V was cut by 4 bases and J by 4 bases, with 11 bases left in between. The germline V gene has CDR1 SGHVS and CDR2 FQNEAQ. DNA of the CDR3: TGTGCCAGCAGCTCCGGGGGAAGGTATAATTCACCCCTCCACTTT. As protein: CASSSGGRYNSPLHF.

The chain has TRBV30 and TRBJ2-7; the D gene is possibly TRBD2 (5 bases). Trimming stripped 3 bases from V and 4 bases from J, with 13 bases between. The CDR3 has 13 residues. The germline V gene encodes CDR1 GTSNPN and CDR2 SVGIG (reference sequence). The CDR3 loop is CAWSLLAPYEQYF. CDR3 coding DNA: TGTGCCTGGAGCCTTCTAGCCCCTTACGAGCAGTACTTC.

This clone was counted only a few times. V usage is TRBV7-3 and J usage is TRBJ2-1; 8 nucleotides match TRBD2. Germline CDR1 is SGHTA and CDR2 is FQGTGA. Trimming cost V 2 bases and J 7 bases; bases outside gene matches: 7. The CDR3 sequence is 15 residues long. CDR3 sequence: CASSLYGGGPNEQFF. CDR3 DNA: TGTGCCAGCAGCTTATATGGCGGGGGGCCAAATGAGCAGTTCTTC. The variable domain in full, with the rest retrieved from reference TRBV7-3 and TRBJ2-1, is GAGVSQTPSNKVTEKGKYVELRCDPISGHTALYWYRQSLGQGPEFLIYFQGTGAADDSGLPNDRFFAVRPEGSVSTLKIQRTERGDSAVYLCASSLYGGGPNEQFFGPGTRLTVL.

CDR3 sequence (DNA): TGTGCCAGCGGATACCGTGACAGGGGGGACACTGAAGCTTTCTTT. As protein: CASGYRDRGDTEAFF. The gene calls are TRBV21-1 and TRBJ1-1; TRBD1 is the table's D call and was not checked against the DNA. TRBV21-1 is marked as a pseudogene. The CDR3 loop spans 15 amino acids.

The chain links TRBV5-8 to TRBJ1-2; tentatively, D is TRBD1 (6 bases). This CDR3 comprises 15 residues. Per germline, CDR1 SGHTS and CDR2 YDEGEE. Deletions cut 2 bases from V and 0 bases from J, with 11 bases between. The CDR3 DNA reads as TGTGCCAGCAGCTTAGGCAACAGGGCTAACTATGGCTACACCTTC. It codes for CASSLGNRANYGYTF. Looking up the rest from reference TRBV5-8 and TRBJ1-2 gives the full variable domain: EAGVTQSPTHLIKTRGQQATLRCSPISGHTSVYWYQQALGLGLQFLLWYDEGEERNRGNFPPRFSGRQFPNYSSELNVNALELEDSALYLCASSLGNRANYGYTFGSGTRLTVV.

The J gene is TRBJ2-1, the V gene TRBV7-2; 9 positions match TRBD2. Looked up from germline, CDR1 is SGHTA and CDR2 is FQGNSA. The CDR3 covers 15 residues. The V and J ends lost 1 base and 6 bases, in that order; junction bases with no gene match: 4. The CDR3 loop is CASSLESGRRNEQFF. The CDR3 bases are TGTGCCAGCAGCTTAGAAAGCGGGAGGCGCAATGAGCAGTTCTTC. The entire variable domain, with the rest obtained from reference TRBV7-2 and TRBJ2-1, is as follows: GAGVSQSPSNKVTEKGKDVELRCDPISGHTALYWYRQSLGQGLEFLIYFQGNSAPDKSGLPSDRFSAERTGGSVSTLTIQRTQQEDSAVYLCASSLESGRRNEQFFGPGTRLTVL.

This clone was picked up a small number of times. The chain recombines TRBV6-5 with TRBJ2-1, with D possibly TRBD1 on 6 matching bases. The V end was cut by 6 bases, the J end by 8 bases, with 17 bases between. This CDR3 region has 14 residues. The germline V gene has CDR1 MNHEY and CDR2 SVGAGI. This CDR3 is CASSPRTATDEQFF. The CDR3 DNA is TGTGCCAGCAGCCCTCGGACAGCTACAGATGAGCAGTTCTTC.

This clone was observed once. The chain links TRBV28 to TRBJ1-1; D not certain. V was pared by 3 bases and J by 6 bases, with 14 bases between. Germline lookup yields CDR1 MDHEN and CDR2 SYDVKM. CDR3 size: 14 residues. The CDR3: CASSFRGALSEAFF. The CDR3 DNA follows: TGTGCCAGCAGTTTTCGGGGAGCACTCTCTGAAGCTTTCTTT.

The chain is built from TRBV5-4 and TRBJ1-4; D uncertain. V lost 2 bases and J lost 4, with 9 bases in between. The CDR3 sequence is 14 residues long. Germline CDR1 reads SGHNT; CDR2 reads YYREEE (reference sequence). The CDR3 is CASSFAGSNEKLFF. CDR3 nucleotides: TGTGCCAGCAGCTTTGCGGGGAGTAATGAAAAACTGTTTTTT.

The chain joins TRBV25-1 to TRBJ2-5; 7 bases agree with TRBD2. J lost 0 bases, V lost 4 bases, and 14 bases had no gene match. The CDR3 runs to 18 residues. From germline, CDR1 is MGHDK and CDR2 SYGVNS. CDR3 sequence (DNA): TGTGCCAGCAGTGTATTCCTAAGACTAGCTCCGTACCAAGAGACCCAGTACTTC. This gives the protein CASSVFLRLAPYQETQYF. Full variable domain (remainder filled in from reference TRBV25-1 and TRBJ2-5): EADIYQTPRYLVIGTGKKITLECSQTMGHDKMYWYQQDPGMELHLIHYSYGVNSTEKGDLSSESTVSRIRTEHFPLTLESARPSHTSQYLCASSVFLRLAPYQETQYFGPGTRLLVL.

The chain couples TRBV27 to TRBJ1-1, with D possibly TRBD1 on 6 matching bases. This CDR3 is 13 amino acids long. The V end was cut by 5 bases, the J end by 11 bases, with 18 bases between. Germline-derived CDR1 and CDR2 are MNHEY and SMNVEV (reference sequence). CDR3 region: CASSGFRRGLAFF. CDR3 DNA sequence: TGTGCCAGCAGTGGTTTCCGCAGGGGCTTGGCTTTCTTT.

The chain joins TRBV14 to TRBJ2-5, with D possibly matching TRBD2 (6 bases). Per germline, CDR1 SGHDN and CDR2 FVKESK. V was shortened by 2 bases and J by 4 bases, with 11 bases between the two germline ends. The CDR3 consists of 14 residues. The CDR3 loop reads CASSQTHGGETQYF. CDR3 coding DNA: TGTGCCAGCAGCCAAACCCACGGGGGAGAGACCCAGTACTTC. Variable domain in full (rest from reference TRBV14 and TRBJ2-5): EAGVTQFPSHSVIEKGQTVTLRCDPISGHDNLYWYRRVMGKEIKFLLHFVKESKQDESGMPNNRFLAERTGGTYSTLKVQPAELEDSGVYFCASSQTHGGETQYFGPGTRLLVL.

V and J are TRBV11-2 and TRBJ2-4; 8 positions match TRBD1. Losses at the gene ends were 5 bases for V and 6 bases for J; bases not matched to a gene: 9. There are 15 residues in the CDR3. Germline-derived CDR1 and CDR2 are SGHAT and FQNNGV. The CDR3 nucleotides are TGTGCCAGCAGCGCGGACAGGGCCTCCTTAAACATTCAGTACTTC. Translating gives CASSADRASLNIQYF.

The chain links TRBV2 to TRBJ1-5; D is undetermined. The CDR3 sequence is 13 residues long. V lost 4 bases and J lost 2, with 6 bases in between. Germline V gives CDR1 SNHLY, CDR2 FYNNEI. CDR3 sequence (DNA): TGTGCCAGCAGTGTAGAGGGCAATCAGCCCCAGCATTTT. It translates to CASSVEGNQPQHF.

The chain couples TRBV11-1 to TRBJ2-7; perhaps TRBD1 as D (5 bases). V dropped 1 base and J dropped 12 bases, with 16 bases sitting between them. CDR1 SGHAT and CDR2 FQDESV come from the germline V gene (reference sequence). This CDR3 has 13 residues. The CDR3 protein is CASSLGWGSSMYF. The CDR3 bases are TGTGCCAGCAGCTTAGGATGGGGCAGCTCGATGTACTTC.

V and J are TRBV7-9 and TRBJ2-1; TRBD2 aligns across 7 bases. This CDR3 has 15 amino acids. The J segment lost 5 bases and the V segment lost 6 bases, leaving 10 bases of the junction unmatched. Germline lookup yields CDR1 SEHNR and CDR2 FQNEAQ (reference sequence). The chain's CDR3 is CASSLGLGTNNEQFF. CDR3 sequence (DNA): TGTGCCAGCAGTCTAGGGCTAGGGACTAACAATGAGCAGTTCTTC. Looking up the rest from reference TRBV7-9 and TRBJ2-1 gives the full variable domain: DTGVSQNPRHKITKRGQNVTFRCDPISEHNRLYWYRQTLGQGPEFLTYFQNEAQLEKSRLLSDRFSAERPKGSFSTLEIQRTEQGDSAMYLCASSLGLGTNNEQFFGPGTRLTVL.

The chain uses TRBV6-6 and TRBJ2-3; 10 positions match TRBD2. This CDR3 region has 14 residues. V lost 11 bases to trimming and J lost 5 bases; unmatched junction nucleotides: 10. The germline V gene encodes CDR1 MNHNY and CDR2 SVGAGI (reference sequence). The CDR3 DNA reads as TGTGCCTTATTCCCCTTAGCGGGGGGAGATACGCAGTATTTT. It is translated as CALFPLAGGDTQYF.

This clone was counted a few times. The V gene is TRBV27, the J gene TRBJ1-4; TRBD1 agrees at 8 bases. Unmatched junction bases numbered 1, after V lost 7 bases and J lost 0 bases. This CDR3 is built from 14 residues. Germline loops: CDR1 MNHEY, CDR2 SMNVEV (reference sequence). The CDR3 nucleotides are TGTGCCAGCACAGGGGGCGCAACTAATGAAAAACTGTTTTTT. As protein: CASTGGATNEKLFF.

The chain has TRBV2 and TRBJ1-2; 7 positions match TRBD1. Germline V gene sequence: CDR1 SNHLY, CDR2 FYNNEI. The V and J ends lost 6 bases and 4 bases, in that order; junction bases with no gene match: 8. The CDR3 loop spans 14 amino acids. CDR3 nucleotides: TGTGCCAGCAGAGATACAGGGGTCGGCTATGGCTACACCTTC. It yields the protein CASRDTGVGYGYTF.

This clone has more than one count but fewer than ten. The chain recombines TRBV2 with TRBJ1-3; D is uncertain. The CDR3 is made up of 13 amino acids. V was pared by 7 bases and J by 0 bases, with 7 bases between. The V gene's germline CDR1 is SNHLY and CDR2 FYNNEI. CDR3 bases: TGTGCCAGCAACAGCAACTCTGGAAACACCATATATTTT. It is translated as CASNSNSGNTIYF.